These 6 T cell receptor beta chains were sequenced from one sample in a study of persistence of HIV-infected CD4 T cells. Their antigens remain unidentified. This nonspecific control used anti-CD3/anti-CD28 bead stimulation of CD4+ T cells. Sorting selected CD4+ T cells upregulating both CD40 ligand and CD69. The immunoSEQ assay was version 4, run in survey mode. The protocol was immunoSEQ multiplex PCR, while the TCRdb copy is restricted to in-frame clones and leaves out a portion. The sample lists about 46,000 clones, more than 80% occurring once. Here the sequenced sample was CD4+ T cells sorted from PBMCs after roughly 18-hour stimulation, taken from a patient who received antiretroviral therapy. These receptors all come from an adult woman with HIV who was CMV-seropositive.

The chain carries TRBV7-8 and TRBJ2-7; D uncertain. From germline, CDR1 is SGHVS and CDR2 FQNEAQ. CDR3 length: 12 residues. Trimming took 0 bases from V and 4 from J, leaving 4 bases between them. As DNA, the CDR3 is TGTGCCAGCAGCTTAGCTAATTACGAGCAGTACTTC. Its protein product is CASSLANYEQYF.

This clone was counted only a few times. The rearrangement joins TRBV3-1 (or the pseudogene TRBV3-2) to TRBJ1-1; D remains ambiguous. Germline assignment: CDR1 LGHDT and CDR2 YNNKEL (reference sequence). V was trimmed by 0 bases and J by 1 base, leaving 12 bases between them. This CDR3 has 16 residues. The CDR3 loop reads CASSQDAVRRNTEAFF. CDR3 nucleotides: TGTGCCAGCAGCCAAGATGCGGTGAGGCGGAACACTGAAGCTTTCTTT.

This clone was counted once. The chain carries TRBV7-3 and TRBJ1-6, with 8 bases lining up with TRBD1. This CDR3 is 13 amino acids long. V trimming: 5 bases; J trimming: 7 bases; junction bases outside the gene matches: 1. Germline V gene lookup returns CDR1 SGHTA and CDR2 FQGTGA. The CDR3 here is CASSRQGNSPLHF. The CDR3 DNA is TGTGCCAGCAGCCGACAGGGGAATTCACCCCTCCACTTT.

V is TRBV6-2 or TRBV6-3 and J is TRBJ2-2; D possibly matches TRBD1 or TRBD2 (6 bases each). The CDR3 spans 16 residues. In germline, CDR1 is MNHEY, CDR2 SVGEGT. V gave up 1 base and J gave up 4 bases, with 13 bases separating them. The chain's CDR3 is CASSYFGGAGTGELFF. CDR3 DNA sequence: TGTGCCAGCAGTTACTTCGGGGGCGCGGGCACCGGGGAGCTGTTTTTT.

The chain uses TRBV28 and TRBJ1-2; D might be TRBD1 (5 bases). The V and J ends lost 5 bases and 0 bases respectively, with 13 bases between them. CDR1 and CDR2 from the germline V gene are MDHEN and SYDVKM. This CDR3 is 15 amino acids long. The CDR3, as DNA: TGTGCCAGCAGTCCCGGAGGACAAACTAACTATGGCTACACCTTC. Protein product: CASSPGGQTNYGYTF.

The J gene is TRBJ2-1, the V gene TRBV6-6; D is uncertain. V lost 11 bases, J lost 9 bases, and 26 bases lay in between. This CDR3 contains 15 residues. Per germline, CDR1 MNHNY and CDR2 SVGAGI (reference sequence). CDR3 coding DNA: TGTGCCGCATCTCAAAGCGCAGGATCACATAGTGAGCAGTTCTTC. Translation gives CAASQSAGSHSEQFF.